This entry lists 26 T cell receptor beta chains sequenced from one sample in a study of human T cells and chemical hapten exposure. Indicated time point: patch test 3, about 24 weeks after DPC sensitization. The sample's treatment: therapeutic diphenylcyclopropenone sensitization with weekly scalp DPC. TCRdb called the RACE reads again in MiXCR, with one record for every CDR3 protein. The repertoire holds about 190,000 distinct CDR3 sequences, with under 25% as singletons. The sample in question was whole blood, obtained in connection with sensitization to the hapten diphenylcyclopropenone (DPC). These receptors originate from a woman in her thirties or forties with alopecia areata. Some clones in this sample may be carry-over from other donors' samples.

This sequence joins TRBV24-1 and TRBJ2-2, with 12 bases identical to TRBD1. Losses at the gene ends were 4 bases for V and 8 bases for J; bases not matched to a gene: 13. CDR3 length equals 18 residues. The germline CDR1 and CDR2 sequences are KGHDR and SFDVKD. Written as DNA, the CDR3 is TGTGCCACCAGTGACCGAAGGGACAGGGGGCGAAATGGTGGGGAGCTGTTTTTT. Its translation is CATSDRRDRGRNGGELFF.

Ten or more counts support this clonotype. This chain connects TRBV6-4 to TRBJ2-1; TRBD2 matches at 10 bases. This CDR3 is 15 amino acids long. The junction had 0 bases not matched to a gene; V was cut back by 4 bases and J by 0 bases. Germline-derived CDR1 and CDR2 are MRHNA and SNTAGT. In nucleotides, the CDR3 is TGTGCCAGCAGTGCTAGCGGGAGCTCCTACAATGAGCAGTTCTTC. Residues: CASSASGSSYNEQFF.

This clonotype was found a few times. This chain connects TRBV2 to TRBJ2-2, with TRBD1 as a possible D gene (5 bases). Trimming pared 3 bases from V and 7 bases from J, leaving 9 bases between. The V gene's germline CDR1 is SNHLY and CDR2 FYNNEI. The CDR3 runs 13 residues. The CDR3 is CASSDKGLGELFF. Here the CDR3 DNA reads TGTGCCAGCAGTGACAAGGGGCTCGGGGAGCTGTTTTTT.

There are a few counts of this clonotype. The CDR3 loop reads CSGGLAGVEQYF. The CDR3, as DNA: TGCAGTGGAGGACTAGCGGGAGTTGAGCAGTACTTC. The chain recombines TRBV20-1 with TRBJ2-7; 13 bases line up with TRBD2. The CDR3 runs 12 residues. The junction had 4 bases not matched to a gene; V was cut back by 7 bases and J by 7 bases. The germline CDR1 and CDR2 sequences are DFQATT and SNEGSKA (reference sequence).

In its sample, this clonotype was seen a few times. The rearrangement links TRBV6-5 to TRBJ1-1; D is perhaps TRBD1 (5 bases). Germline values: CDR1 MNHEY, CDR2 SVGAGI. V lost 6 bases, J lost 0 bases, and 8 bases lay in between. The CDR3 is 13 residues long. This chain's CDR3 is CASRRTMNTEAFF. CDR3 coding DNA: TGTGCCAGCAGGCGGACAATGAACACTGAAGCTTTCTTT.

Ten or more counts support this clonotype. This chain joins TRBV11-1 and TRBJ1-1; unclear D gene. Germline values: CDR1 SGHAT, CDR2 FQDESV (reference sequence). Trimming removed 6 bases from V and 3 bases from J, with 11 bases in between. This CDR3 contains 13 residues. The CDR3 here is CASRLGSDTEAFF. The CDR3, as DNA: TGTGCCAGCAGATTGGGGTCGGACACTGAAGCTTTCTTT.

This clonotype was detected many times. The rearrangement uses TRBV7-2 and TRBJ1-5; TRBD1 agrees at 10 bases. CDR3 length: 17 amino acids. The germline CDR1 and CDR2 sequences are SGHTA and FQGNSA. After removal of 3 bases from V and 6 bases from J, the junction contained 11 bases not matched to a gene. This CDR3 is CASSLIGTGDSGQPQHF. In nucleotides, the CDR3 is TGTGCCAGCAGCTTGATAGGGACAGGGGATTCGGGTCAGCCCCAGCATTTT. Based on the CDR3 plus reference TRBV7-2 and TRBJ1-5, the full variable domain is GAGVSQSPSNKVTEKGKDVELRCDPISGHTALYWYRQSLGQGLEFLIYFQGNSAPDKSGLPSDRFSAERTGGSVSTLTIQRTQQEDSAVYLCASSLIGTGDSGQPQHFGDGTRLSIL.

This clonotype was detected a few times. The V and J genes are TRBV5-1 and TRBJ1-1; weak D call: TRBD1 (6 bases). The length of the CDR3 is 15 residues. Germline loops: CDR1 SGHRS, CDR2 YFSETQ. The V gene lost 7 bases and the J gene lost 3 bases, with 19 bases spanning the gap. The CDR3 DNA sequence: TGCGCCAGCGTAGCCGAGAAGGGGGTTGACACTGAAGCTTTCTTT. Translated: CASVAEKGVDTEAFF.

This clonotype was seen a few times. This chain's CDR3 is CSGEREGPYNEQFF. The CDR3, as DNA: TGCAGCGGTGAGCGGGAGGGCCCTTACAATGAGCAGTTCTTC. This chain joins TRBV29-1 and TRBJ2-1; 10 bases fit TRBD2. Germline V CDR1 and CDR2: SQVTM, ANQGSEA. Losses at the gene ends were 7 bases for V and 4 bases for J; bases not matched to a gene: 7. The CDR3 covers 14 residues.

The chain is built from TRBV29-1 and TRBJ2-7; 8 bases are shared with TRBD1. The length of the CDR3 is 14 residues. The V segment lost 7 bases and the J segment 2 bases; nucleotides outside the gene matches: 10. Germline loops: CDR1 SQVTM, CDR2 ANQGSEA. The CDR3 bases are TGCAGCGCCGATCTGGACAGGGACCCCTACGAGCAGTACTTC. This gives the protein CSADLDRDPYEQYF.

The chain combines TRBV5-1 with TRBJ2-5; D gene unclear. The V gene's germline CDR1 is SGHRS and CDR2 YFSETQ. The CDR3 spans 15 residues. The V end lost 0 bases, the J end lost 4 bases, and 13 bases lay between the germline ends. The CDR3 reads CASSLGRNPSETQYF. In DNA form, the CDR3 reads TGCGCCAGCAGCTTGGGTCGGAACCCGTCAGAGACCCAGTACTTC.

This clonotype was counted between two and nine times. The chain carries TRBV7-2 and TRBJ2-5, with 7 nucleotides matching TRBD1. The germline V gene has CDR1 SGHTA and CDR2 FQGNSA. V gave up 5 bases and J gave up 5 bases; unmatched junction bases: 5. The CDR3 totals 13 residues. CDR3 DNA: TGTGCCAGCAGCCCCCGGACAGGCGAGACCCAGTACTTC. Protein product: CASSPRTGETQYF.

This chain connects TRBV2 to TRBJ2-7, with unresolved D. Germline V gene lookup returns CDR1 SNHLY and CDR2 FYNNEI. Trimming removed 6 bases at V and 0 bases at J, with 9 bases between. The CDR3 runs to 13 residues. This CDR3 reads CASSPFSSYEQYF. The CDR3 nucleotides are TGTGCCAGCAGCCCATTTAGCTCCTACGAGCAGTACTTC.

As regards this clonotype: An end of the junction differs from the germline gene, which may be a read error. In DNA, the CDR3 is TGTGCCAGCAGTGAAGGTTGGGGAGCAAGGGAATATGTCTTC. Protein: CASSEGWGAREYVF. V is TRBV6-1 and J is TRBJ2-5, with a possible D match to TRBD2 (5 bases). This CDR3 is built from 14 residues. Looked up from germline, CDR1 is MNHNS and CDR2 is SASEGT.

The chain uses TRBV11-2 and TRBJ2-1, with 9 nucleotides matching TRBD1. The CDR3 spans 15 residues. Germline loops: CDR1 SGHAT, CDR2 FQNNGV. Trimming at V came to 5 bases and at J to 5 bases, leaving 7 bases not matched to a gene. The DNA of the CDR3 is TGTGCCAGCAGCAGCTACGGGACAGGGCACAATGAGCAGTTCTTC. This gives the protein CASSSYGTGHNEQFF.

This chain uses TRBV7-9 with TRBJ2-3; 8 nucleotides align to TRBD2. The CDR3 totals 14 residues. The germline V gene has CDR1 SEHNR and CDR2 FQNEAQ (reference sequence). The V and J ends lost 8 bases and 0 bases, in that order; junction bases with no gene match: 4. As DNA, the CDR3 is TGTGCCAGCGAAAGCGGGAGAAGCACAGATACGCAGTATTTT. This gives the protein CASESGRSTDTQYF. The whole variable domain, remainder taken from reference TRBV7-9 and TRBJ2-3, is DTGVSQNPRHKITKRGQNVTFRCDPISEHNRLYWYRQTLGQGPEFLTYFQNEAQLEKSRLLSDRFSAERPKGSFSTLEIQRTEQGDSAMYLCASESGRSTDTQYFGPGTRLTVL.

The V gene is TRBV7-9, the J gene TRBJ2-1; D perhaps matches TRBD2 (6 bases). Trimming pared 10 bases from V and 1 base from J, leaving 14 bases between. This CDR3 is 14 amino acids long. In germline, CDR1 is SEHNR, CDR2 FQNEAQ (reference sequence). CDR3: CAIPTGSSYNEQFF. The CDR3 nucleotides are TGTGCCATTCCTACCGGGAGTTCCTACAATGAGCAGTTCTTC.

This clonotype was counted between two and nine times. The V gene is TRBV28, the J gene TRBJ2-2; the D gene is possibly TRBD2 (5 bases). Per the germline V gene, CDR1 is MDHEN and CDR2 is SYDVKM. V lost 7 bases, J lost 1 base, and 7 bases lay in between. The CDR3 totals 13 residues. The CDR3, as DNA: TGTGCCAGCATGGACTTGAACACCGGGGAGCTGTTTTTT. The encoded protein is CASMDLNTGELFF.

CDR3 residues: CASSPGRIVRVEKLFF. CDR3 DNA: TGTGCCAGCAGCCCTGGACGCATAGTGCGGGTTGAAAAACTGTTTTTT. The V call is TRBV7-8, the J call TRBJ1-4; D is undetermined. Germline V gives CDR1 SGHVS, CDR2 FQNEAQ. The CDR3 has 16 residues. Trimming cost V 5 bases and J 7 bases, with 20 bases left between them.

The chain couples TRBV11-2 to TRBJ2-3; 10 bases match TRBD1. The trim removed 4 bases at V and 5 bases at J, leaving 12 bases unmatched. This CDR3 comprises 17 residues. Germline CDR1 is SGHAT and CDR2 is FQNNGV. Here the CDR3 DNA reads TGTGCCAGCAGCTCCCCTATCCGGACAGGGGGAGGAGATACGCAGTATTTT. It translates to CASSSPIRTGGGDTQYF.

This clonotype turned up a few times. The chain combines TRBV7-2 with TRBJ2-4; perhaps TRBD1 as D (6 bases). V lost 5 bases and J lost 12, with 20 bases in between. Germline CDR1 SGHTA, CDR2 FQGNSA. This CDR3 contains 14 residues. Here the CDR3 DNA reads TGTGCCAGCAGCGCAACCACCAGGGGCGGATCTCAGTACTTC. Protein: CASSATTRGGSQYF.

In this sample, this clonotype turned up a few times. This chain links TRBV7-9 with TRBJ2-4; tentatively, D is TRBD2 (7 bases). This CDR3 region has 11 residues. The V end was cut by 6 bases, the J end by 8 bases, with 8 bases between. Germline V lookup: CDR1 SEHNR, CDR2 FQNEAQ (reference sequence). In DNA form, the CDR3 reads TGTGCCAGCAGAGGGGGGGACATTCAGTACTTC. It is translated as CASRGGDIQYF.

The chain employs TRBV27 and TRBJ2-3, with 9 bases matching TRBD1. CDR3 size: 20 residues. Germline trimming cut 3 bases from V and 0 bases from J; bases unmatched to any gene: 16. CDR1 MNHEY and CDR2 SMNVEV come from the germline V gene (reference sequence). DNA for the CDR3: TGTGCCAGCAGTTTTACGAACAGGGGGCGTAGGGCGGGAAGCACAGATACGCAGTATTTT. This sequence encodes CASSFTNRGRRAGSTDTQYF.

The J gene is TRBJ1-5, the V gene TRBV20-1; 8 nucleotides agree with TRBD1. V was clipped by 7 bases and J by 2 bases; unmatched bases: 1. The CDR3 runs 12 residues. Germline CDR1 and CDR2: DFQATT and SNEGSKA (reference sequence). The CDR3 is CSVTGGNQPQHF. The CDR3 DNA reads TGCAGTGTGACAGGGGGCAATCAGCCCCAGCATTTT.

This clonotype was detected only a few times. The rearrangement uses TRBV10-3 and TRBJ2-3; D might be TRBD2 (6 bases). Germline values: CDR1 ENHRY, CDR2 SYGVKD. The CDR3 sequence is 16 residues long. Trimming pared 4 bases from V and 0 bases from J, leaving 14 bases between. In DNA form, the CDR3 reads TGTGCCATCAGTGGGAGGTCGGGGGATAGCACAGATACGCAGTATTTT. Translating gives CAISGRSGDSTDTQYF.

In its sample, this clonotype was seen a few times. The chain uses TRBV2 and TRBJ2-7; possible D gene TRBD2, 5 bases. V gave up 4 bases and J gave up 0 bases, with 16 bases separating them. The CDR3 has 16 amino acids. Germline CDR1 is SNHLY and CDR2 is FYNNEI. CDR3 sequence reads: CASSALVFPISYEQYF. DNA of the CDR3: TGTGCCAGCAGTGCACTAGTTTTCCCGATCTCCTACGAGCAGTACTTC.